These 21 T cell receptor beta chains were sequenced from one sample in a study of vaccination effects on CD4 cells after COVID-19. The antigens for these receptors are not known. The protocol was immunoSEQ multiplex PCR, while the TCRdb copy is restricted to in-frame clones and leaves out a portion. The table records roughly 67,000 clones, roughly 79% of them present only once. Viral peptide pool expansion of antigen-specific CD4+ T cells preceded sequencing in the ViraFEST assay. It was after approximately 10 days of culture that CD4+ T cells were isolated. The study found no prior SARS-CoV-2 infection in the vaccine recipients, who tested negative for nucleocapsid antibodies. Sample: CD4+ T cells from PBMCs cultured with SARS-CoV-2 spike peptides, taken before COVID-19 vaccination. These receptors all come from a human donor who received a COVID-19 vaccine.

This chain uses TRBV6-5 with TRBJ2-2; TRBD1 aligns across 8 bases. Per the germline V gene, CDR1 is MNHEY and CDR2 is SVGAGI. V shed 7 bases, J shed 6 bases, and the junction held 10 bases outside the gene matches. The CDR3 contains 15 residues. The CDR3 DNA follows: TGTGCCAGCACCCATAGACAGGGGCGATCCGGGGAGCTGTTTTTT. Translated: CASTHRQGRSGELFF.

This chain joins TRBV2 and TRBJ1-5, with D hard to call. CDR1 and CDR2 (germline): SNHLY, FYNNEI. V lost 4 bases, J lost 7 bases, and 17 bases lay in between. CDR3 length: 15 residues. CDR3 DNA sequence: TGTGCCAGCAGTGCTATTGGACTGGGATCCCAGCCCCAGCATTTT. As protein: CASSAIGLGSQPQHF.

This sequence joins TRBV7-3 and TRBJ2-2; no reliable D call. This CDR3 has 18 residues. CDR1 is SGHTA, CDR2 FQGTGA, per germline. V shed 1 base and J shed 2 bases, with 17 bases lying between them. In DNA form, the CDR3 reads TGTGCCAGCAGCTTAATATTTCAGGTCTCAGAAAACACCGGGGAGCTGTTTTTT. Translation gives CASSLIFQVSENTGELFF.

The chain recombines TRBV7-2 with TRBJ1-5, with D perhaps TRBD1 (6 bases). Germline assignment: CDR1 SGHTA and CDR2 FQGNSA. The V gene lost 2 bases and the J gene lost 5 bases, with 13 bases spanning the gap. This CDR3 contains 15 residues. The CDR3 sequence is CASSLSQGNHQPQHF. The CDR3 DNA reads TGTGCCAGCAGCTTATCTCAGGGGAATCATCAGCCCCAGCATTTT.

The rearrangement links TRBV24-1 to TRBJ2-3; D not certain. The CDR3 is 15 residues long. Germline V lookup: CDR1 KGHDR, CDR2 SFDVKD. Deletions cut 5 bases from V and 2 bases from J, with 13 bases between. The CDR3 nucleotides read TGTGCCACCAGTGGGCCCTCCGGGTCCACAGATACGCAGTATTTT. Translation gives CATSGPSGSTDTQYF.

This sequence joins TRBV12-3 or TRBV12-4 and TRBJ1-3, with TRBD1 as a possible D gene (5 bases). This CDR3 spans 13 amino acids. V was cut by 10 bases and J by 0 bases, with 10 bases left in between. The CDR3 region is CANRQSSGNTIYF. The DNA for the CDR3 is TGTGCCAATAGACAGAGCTCTGGAAACACCATATATTTT.

This clone was detected a few times. The J gene is TRBJ1-4, the V gene TRBV4-1, with 10 bases fitting TRBD1. The CDR3 length is 17 residues. The V segment lost 1 base and the J segment 1 base; nucleotides outside the gene matches: 3. Looked up from germline, CDR1 is MGHRA and CDR2 is YSYEKL. CDR3 in amino acids: CASSQGDRGRTNEKLFF. The CDR3 DNA follows: TGCGCCAGCAGCCAAGGGGACAGGGGACGAACTAATGAAAAACTGTTTTTT.

The chain links TRBV7-2 to TRBJ1-2; D is ambiguous. Germline CDR1 and CDR2: SGHTA and FQGNSA. Trimming left V 1 base short and J 5 bases short, with 5 bases between. The CDR3 length is 12 residues. CDR3 protein: CASSLGRYGYTF. CDR3 nucleotide sequence: TGTGCCAGCAGCTTAGGGCGGTATGGCTACACCTTC.

The chain uses TRBV18 and TRBJ1-2; D is possibly TRBD1 (5 bases). The V end lost 2 bases, the J end lost 8 bases, and 18 bases lay between the germline ends. This CDR3 spans 15 amino acids. Germline CDR1 reads KGHSH; CDR2 reads LQKENI. CDR3 nucleotides: TGTGCCAGCTCACCAACTCTGCAGGGTAGATGGGGCTACACCTTC. Protein sequence: CASSPTLQGRWGYTF.

The CDR3 DNA follows: TGTGCCAGTAGTTCGACCGGGACAATGAATTCACCCCTCCACTTT. This codes for CASSSTGTMNSPLHF. The chain has TRBV19 and TRBJ1-6; D is possibly TRBD1 (6 bases). The V gene lost 5 bases and the J gene lost 7 bases, with 15 bases spanning the gap. Germline V gene sequence: CDR1 LNHDA, CDR2 SQIVND (reference sequence). CDR3 size: 15 residues.

The J gene is TRBJ1-1, the V gene TRBV6-5, with a possible D match to TRBD1 (5 bases). Germline V gives CDR1 MNHEY, CDR2 SVGAGI. Between the trimmed V and J ends, which lost 7 bases and 4 bases, there was a span of 10 bases. The CDR3 extends over 12 amino acids. CDR3 sequence reads: CASKQVGTEAFF. The CDR3 DNA reads TGTGCCAGCAAACAGGTTGGCACTGAAGCTTTCTTT.

Details on this clone: The DNA is left out, because the CDR3 cannot be placed on it with certainty; the CDR3 is given as TCRdb lists it. This chain links TRBV30 with TRBJ1-1. Both ends counted, the CDR3 spans 12 residues. The germline gives CDR1 GTSNPN, CDR2 SVGIG (reference sequence). The CDR3 sequence: CAWSEVGFGTFF.

V is TRBV9 and J is TRBJ2-1; TRBD2 matches 11 bases. The germline V gene has CDR1 SGDLS and CDR2 YYNGEE. The CDR3 is made up of 15 amino acids. The V gene end was trimmed by 4 bases and the J gene end by 8 bases; junction bases not matched to a gene: 8. CDR3 DNA: TGTGCCAGCAGCCTCTTAGCGGGGGGGCGTGATGAGCAGTTCTTC. Its translation: CASSLLAGGRDEQFF.

V is TRBV5-4 and J is TRBJ2-3, with 9 positions matching TRBD1. V shed 3 bases, J shed 0 bases, and the junction held 5 bases outside the gene matches. CDR1 and CDR2 (germline): SGHNT, YYREEE (reference sequence). CDR3 length: 16 residues. CDR3 loop: CASSSFGTGSTDTQYF. Written as DNA, the CDR3 is TGTGCCAGCAGCTCGTTCGGGACAGGGAGCACAGATACGCAGTATTTT.

The CDR3 region has the DNA TGTGCCAGCAGCCATTGGCCCACCGAGGGGTACTTC. Protein: CASSHWPTEGYF. The gene calls are TRBV3-1 (or the pseudogene TRBV3-2) and TRBJ2-5, with TRBD2 as a possible D gene (5 bases). CDR1 and CDR2 from the germline V gene are LGHDT and YNNKEL (reference sequence). This CDR3 comprises 12 residues. The V end was cut by 3 bases, the J end by 13 bases, with 15 bases between.

The chain carries TRBV6-2 or TRBV6-3 and TRBJ2-5; 8 nucleotides align to TRBD1. With V trimmed by 3 bases and J by 3 bases, 9 bases remained unmatched. The germline V gene has CDR1 MNHEY and CDR2 SVGEGT. The CDR3 has 16 amino acids. The CDR3 nucleotides read TGTGCCAGCAGTTATTTGAATCCGGGACAGGAAGAGACCCAGTACTTC. Amino acid sequence: CASSYLNPGQEETQYF.

The J gene is TRBJ1-6, the V gene TRBV12-5, with TRBD1 as a possible D gene (5 bases). Germline V gene lookup returns CDR1 LGHNT and CDR2 FRNRAP. Deletions cut 2 bases from V and 6 bases from J, with 8 bases between. The CDR3 spans 14 residues. CDR3 nucleotides: TGTGCTAGTGGTTTGTCAGGGATTAATTCACCCCTCCACTTT. Translation: CASGLSGINSPLHF.

V and J are TRBV7-3 and TRBJ2-1; TRBD1 is a possible D gene (5 bases). Trimming cost V 5 bases and J 3 bases, with 8 bases left between them. The CDR3 spans 13 residues. Per germline, CDR1 SGHTA and CDR2 FQGTGA. The CDR3 region is CASSTTVYNEQFF. CDR3 DNA: TGTGCCAGCAGCACGACAGTCTACAATGAGCAGTTCTTC.

The chain carries TRBV12-3 or TRBV12-4 and TRBJ1-1; D is ambiguous. The CDR3 spans 13 residues. Trimming left V 2 bases short and J 5 bases short, with 9 bases between. The CDR3 protein is CASSLPGRTEAFF. The CDR3 nucleotides read TGTGCCAGCAGTTTACCCGGTAGGACTGAAGCTTTCTTT.

This clone is medium-sized within its sample. The rearrangement uses TRBV27 and TRBJ2-3; D is ambiguous. The germline V gene has CDR1 MNHEY and CDR2 SMNVEV (reference sequence). The CDR3 is made up of 15 amino acids. V was shortened by 3 bases and J by 5 bases, with 15 bases between the two germline ends. The CDR3 spells CASSLAATNGDTQYF. The CDR3 bases are TGTGCCAGCAGTTTGGCAGCAACTAACGGAGATACGCAGTATTTT.

The V gene is TRBV7-9, the J gene TRBJ1-6; 7 nucleotides match TRBD1. The V segment lost 5 bases and the J segment 8 bases; nucleotides outside the gene matches: 9. Germline CDR1 and CDR2: SEHNR and FQNEAQ (reference sequence). This CDR3 region has 15 residues. CDR3 sequence reads: CASSRTGTADSPLHF. CDR3 DNA sequence: TGTGCCAGCAGCAGGACCGGGACAGCGGATTCACCCCTCCACTTT. Combining the CDR3 with reference TRBV7-9 and TRBJ1-6 gives the whole variable domain DTGVSQNPRHKITKRGQNVTFRCDPISEHNRLYWYRQTLGQGPEFLTYFQNEAQLEKSRLLSDRFSAERPKGSFSTLEIQRTEQGDSAMYLCASSRTGTADSPLHFGNGTRLTVT.